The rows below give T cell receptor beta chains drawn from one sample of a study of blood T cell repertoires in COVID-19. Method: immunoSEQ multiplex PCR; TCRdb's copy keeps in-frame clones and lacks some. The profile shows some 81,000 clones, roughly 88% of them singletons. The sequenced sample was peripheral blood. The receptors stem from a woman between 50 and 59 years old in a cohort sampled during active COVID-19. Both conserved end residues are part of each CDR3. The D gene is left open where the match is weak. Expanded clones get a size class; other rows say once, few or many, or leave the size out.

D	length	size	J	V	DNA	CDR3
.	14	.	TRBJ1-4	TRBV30	TGTGCCTGGAGTGAGAGGGGGTGGTATGAAAAACTGTTTTTT	CAWSERGWYEKLFF
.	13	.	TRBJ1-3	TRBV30	TGTGCCTGGCAGGGCTTAGGTGGAAACACCATATATTTT	CAWQGLGGNTIYF
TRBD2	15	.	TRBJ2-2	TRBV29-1	TGCAGCGTTCGAGACAGCGGGAGGCTTACCGGGGAGCTGTTTTTT	CSVRDSGRLTGELFF
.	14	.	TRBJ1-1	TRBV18	TGTGCCAGCTCAACTAGCGGGGTGAACACTGAAGCTTTCTTT	CASSTSGVNTEAFF
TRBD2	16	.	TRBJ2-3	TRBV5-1	TGCGCCAGCAGCTTGGGGACAGCGGGAGAAACAGATACGCAGTATTTT	CASSLGTAGETDTQYF
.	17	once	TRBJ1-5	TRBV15	TGTGCCACCAGCCCCCAGGGAGGCGTTTATAGCAATCAGCCCCAGCATTTT	CATSPQGGVYSNQPQHF
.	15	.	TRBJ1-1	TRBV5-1	TGCGCCAGCAGCTTGGACCCTGAGGGGGGGCGTAAAACTTTCTTT	CASSLDPEGGRKTFF
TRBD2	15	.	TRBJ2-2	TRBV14	TGTGCCAGCAGCCAAGAATGGCGGGGGTACGGGGAGCTGTTTTTT	CASSQEWRGYGELFF
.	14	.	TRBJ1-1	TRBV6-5	TGTGCCAGCAGTCCGGGACATTTGAACACTGAAGCTTTCTTT	CASSPGHLNTEAFF
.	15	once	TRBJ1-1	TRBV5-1	TGCGCCAGCAGCCCGGGGGGCCCTGGAGACACTGAAGCTTTCTTT	CASSPGGPGDTEAFF
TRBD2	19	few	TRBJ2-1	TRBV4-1	TGCGCCAGCAGCCAACCCGGGACTAGCGGGAGGAAGGGCTACAATGAGCAGTTCTTC	CASSQPGTSGRKGYNEQFF
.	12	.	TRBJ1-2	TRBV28	TGTGCCAGCAGTTTCGAGGGGGATGGCTACACCTTC	CASSFEGDGYTF
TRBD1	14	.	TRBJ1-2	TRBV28	TGTGCCAGCAGTTCGGGACAGCCAATACTAGGCTACACCTTC	CASSSGQPILGYTF
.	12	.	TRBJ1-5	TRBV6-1	TGTGCCAGCGGAACAGGCAATCAGCCCCAGCATTTT	CASGTGNQPQHF
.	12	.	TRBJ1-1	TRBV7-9	TGTGCCAGCACCTCGGTTGACACTGAAGCTTTCTTT	CASTSVDTEAFF
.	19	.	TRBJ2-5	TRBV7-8	TGTGCCAGCAGCTTGTTAGGGCCCCGGTTGTCCGGGAAGGCGGAGACCCAGTACTTC	CASSLLGPRLSGKAETQYF
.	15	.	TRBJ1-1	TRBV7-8	TGTGCCAGCAGCTTAGGAGGCGTTCGGGACACTGAAGCTTTCTTT	CASSLGGVRDTEAFF
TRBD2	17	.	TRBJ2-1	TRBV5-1	TGCGCCAGCAGCTCCTCGGCCGAGCGGGGTCCCTACAATGAGCAGTTCTTC	CASSSSAERGPYNEQFF
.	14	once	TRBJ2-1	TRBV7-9	TGTGCCAGCAGCTTAGGGGCGGGAATGGATGAGCAGTTCTTC	CASSLGAGMDEQFF
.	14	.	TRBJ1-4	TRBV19	TGTGCCAGTAAGCCCCAAGGAGGAGGAGAAAAACTGTTTTTT	CASKPQGGGEKLFF
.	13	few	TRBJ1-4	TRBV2	TGTGCCAGCACATACTGGGAGTCGGAAAAACTGTTTTTT	CASTYWESEKLFF
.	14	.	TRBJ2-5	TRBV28	TGTGCCAGCAGGCCGACAGGAAAAGGGGAGACCCAGTACTTC	CASRPTGKGETQYF
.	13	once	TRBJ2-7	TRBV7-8	TGTGCCAGCAGCTTACTATCGAAGCGCGAGCAGTACTTC	CASSLLSKREQYF